This is a list of T cell receptor beta chains from one sample in a study of regulatory T cells in long-lasting Graves disease. TCRdb passed the multiplex PCR reads through MiXCR, listing each CDR3 protein once. This table has roughly 400,000 distinct CDR3 sequences, around 21% appearing once. The material sequenced was peripheral blood mononuclear cells (PBMCs), taken when the disease was refractory, from a patient treated with antithyroid drugs. These receptors came from a female donor with Graves disease. Both conserved end residues are part of each CDR3. A D gene is named only where the DNA matches it firmly. A row's size may be missing; if present it is once, few, many or a size class.

cdr3_aa,cdr3_nt,cdr3_length,clone_size,d_call,v_call,j_call
CASSPSGQGNYEQYF,TGTGCCAGCTCACCTTCGGGACAGGGCAACTACGAGCAGTACTTC,15,.,TRBD1,TRBV18,TRBJ2-7
CASSTQGLAGGEQYF,TGTGCCAGCAGCACCCAAGGACTAGCGGGAGGTGAGCAGTACTTC,15,many,TRBD2,TRBV7-2,TRBJ2-7
CASSATEGGTANTGELFF,TGTGCCAGCAGTGCTACCGAGGGGGGGACAGCGAACACCGGGGAGCTGTTTTTT,18,many,.,TRBV6-1,TRBJ2-2
CASSCLRNTGELFF,TGTGCCAGCAGCTGCTTAAGGAACACCGGGGAGCTGTTTTTT,14,.,.,TRBV11-2,TRBJ2-2
CASSFAPPVLNEQFF,TGTGCCAGCAGTTTTGCGCCACCCGTCCTCAATGAGCAGTTCTTC,15,many,.,TRBV6-2/TRBV6-3,TRBJ2-1
CASSALDRRIYEQYF,TGTGCCAGCAGTGCCCTGGACAGGAGAATTTACGAGCAGTACTTC,15,few,TRBD1,TRBV6-1,TRBJ2-7
CASSLSFLAETGELFF,TGTGCCAGCAGTTTAAGTTTCCTAGCGGAAACCGGGGAGCTGTTTTTT,16,few,TRBD2,TRBV27,TRBJ2-2
CASSPPTSDKQYF,TGTGCCAGCAGTCCCCCGACAAGTGATAAGCAGTACTTC,13,few,.,TRBV6-1,TRBJ2-7
CSVIEGLEQFF,TGCAGCGTTATTGAGGGGCTTGAGCAGTTCTTC,11,.,.,TRBV29-1,TRBJ2-1
CASGWGGNQPQHF,TGTGCTAGTGGTTGGGGCGGGAATCAGCCCCAGCATTTT,13,many,.,TRBV12-5,TRBJ1-5
CASIFAGGGEQYF,TGTGCCAGCATATTCGCGGGAGGGGGGGAGCAGTACTTC,13,few,TRBD2,TRBV6-1,TRBJ2-7
CASSPRGGVEVREYTF,TGTGCCAGCAGCCCGCGGGGGGGCGTTGAAGTCAGGGAATACACCTTC,16,.,.,TRBV7-2,TRBJ1-2
CASSFFLGRGEKLFF,TGTGCCAGCAGCTTTTTTCTCGGGAGGGGCGAAAAACTGTTTTTT,15,many,.,TRBV7-2,TRBJ1-4
CAISDGGRVDQPQHF,TGTGCCATCAGTGATGGAGGGAGGGTCGATCAGCCCCAGCATTTT,15,.,.,TRBV10-3,TRBJ1-5
CASSQDSGADTEAFF,TGCGCCAGCAGCCAAGATTCGGGAGCGGACACTGAAGCTTTCTTT,15,once,.,TRBV4-3,TRBJ1-1
CASSPRDLSEAFF,TGTGCCAGCAGCCCCAGGGACTTGTCTGAAGCTTTCTTT,13,many,.,TRBV7-3,TRBJ1-1
CASSDTSGLADYIQYF,TGTGCCAGCAGTGACACCTCCGGACTAGCGGACTACATTCAGTACTTC,16,many,TRBD2,TRBV28,TRBJ2-4
CSAKPMELEQYF,TGCAGTGCAAAACCGATGGAGCTGGAGCAGTACTTC,12,many,.,TRBV20-1,TRBJ2-7
CSATSGTGNYEQYF,TGCAGTGCTACCTCCGGGACAGGGAACTACGAGCAGTACTTC,14,few,TRBD1,TRBV20-1,TRBJ2-7
CAWRDSNNSPLHF,TGTGCCTGGAGGGACAGTAATAATTCACCCCTCCACTTT,13,many,.,TRBV30,TRBJ1-6
CASSGIFGSTLETQYF,TGTGCCAGCAGTGGAATTTTCGGGTCCACGTTGGAGACCCAGTACTTC,16,many,.,TRBV6-1,TRBJ2-5
CASNYPGETQPQHF,TGTGCCAGCAACTACCCAGGGGAAACTCAGCCCCAGCATTTT,14,.,.,TRBV7-2,TRBJ1-5
CASRVTGGANTGELFF,TGTGCCAGCAGGGTGACAGGGGGCGCGAACACCGGGGAGCTGTTTTTT,16,many,TRBD1,TRBV28,TRBJ2-2
CAWSHSGRRYEQYF,TGTGCCTGGAGTCATAGCGGGAGAAGGTACGAGCAGTACTTC,14,few,TRBD2,TRBV30,TRBJ2-7
CASSAHVEEILFF,TGTGCCAGCAGCGCCCACGTGGAGGAAATCCTGTTTTTT,13,.,.,TRBV12-3/TRBV12-4,TRBJ1-4
CASSLMGTSGNTIYF,TGTGCCAGCAGCTTGATGGGGACCTCTGGAAACACCATATATTTT,15,.,.,TRBV5-6,TRBJ1-3
CASSYADPTYEQYF,TGTGCCAGCAGTTACGCGGACCCCACCTACGAGCAGTACTTC,14,.,.,TRBV6-5,TRBJ2-7
CASSLTELIRQGNTGELFF,TGTGCCAGCAGTCTAACGGAACTTATTCGACAGGGGAACACCGGGGAGCTGTTTTTT,19,many,TRBD1,TRBV2,TRBJ2-2
CASSRDGGGKLFF,TGCGCCAGCAGTAGGGACGGCGGAGGAAAACTGTTTTTT,13,.,.,TRBV5-1,TRBJ1-4
CASSRREGGYEQYF,TGTGCCAGCTCACGGAGAGAGGGAGGCTACGAGCAGTACTTC,14,.,.,TRBV18,TRBJ2-7
CASSRDGSDLSYEQYF,TGCGCCAGCAGCAGAGACGGGAGTGATCTCTCCTACGAGCAGTACTTC,16,.,.,TRBV5-1,TRBJ2-7
CASSYSKNPNTEAFF,TGTGCCAGCAGTTACTCGAAGAACCCGAACACTGAAGCTTTCTTT,15,.,.,TRBV6-2/TRBV6-3,TRBJ1-1
CASSSMPTSSYEQYF,TGTGCCAGCAGTTCCATGCCGACTAGCTCCTACGAGCAGTACTTC,15,.,.,TRBV27,TRBJ2-7
CASSITDSYGYTF,TGTGCCAGCAGCATTACTGACAGCTATGGCTACACCTTC,13,.,.,TRBV6-2/TRBV6-3,TRBJ1-2
CASMEAGVNSPLHF,TGTGCCAGTATGGAGGCGGGGGTAAATTCACCCCTCCACTTT,14,few,.,TRBV19,TRBJ1-6
CASSLAHSNTEAFF,TGCGCCAGCAGCTTGGCCCACAGCAACACTGAAGCTTTCTTT,14,.,.,TRBV5-1,TRBJ1-1
CSGGDRGPLNTEAFF,TGCAGCGGAGGGGACAGGGGGCCGTTAAACACTGAAGCTTTCTTT,15,.,TRBD1,TRBV29-1,TRBJ1-1
CASSLAQASGRLNNEQFF,TGTGCCAGCAGCTTAGCGCAGGCTAGCGGGAGGCTAAACAATGAGCAGTTCTTC,18,few,TRBD2,TRBV7-9,TRBJ2-1
CSAGTSGLSSSGANVLTF,TGCAGTGCCGGGACTAGCGGGCTTTCATCCTCTGGGGCCAACGTCCTGACTTTC,18,.,TRBD2,TRBV20-1,TRBJ2-6
CASTNQGQGYEQYF,TGTGCCAGCACCAACCAGGGACAGGGCTACGAGCAGTACTTC,14,many,TRBD1,TRBV12-3/TRBV12-4,TRBJ2-7
CAWSVHSSYEQYF,TGTGCCTGGAGTGTACATAGTAGCTACGAGCAGTACTTC,13,.,.,TRBV30,TRBJ2-7
CASSSTMGTEAFF,TGTGCCAGCAGCTCAACTATGGGTACTGAAGCTTTCTTT,13,few,.,TRBV9,TRBJ1-1
CATSSRITGELFF,TGTGCCACCAGCAGTCGAATAACCGGGGAGCTGTTTTTT,13,.,.,TRBV15,TRBJ2-2
CASRQIQGRNTEAFF,TGTGCCAGCAGGCAAATCCAGGGCAGGAACACTGAAGCTTTCTTT,15,few,.,TRBV6-2/TRBV6-3,TRBJ1-1
CASSLRGGLAGTEETQYF,TGTGCCAGCAGCTTAAGGGGAGGACTAGCGGGAACAGAAGAGACCCAGTACTTC,18,many,TRBD2,TRBV11-2,TRBJ2-5
CSATLAGGSYEQYF,TGCAGTGCAACATTAGCGGGAGGGTCCTACGAGCAGTACTTC,14,few,TRBD2,TRBV20-1,TRBJ2-7
CASSLTSTGKAYGYTF,TGCGCCAGCAGCCTCACCTCGACAGGGAAGGCCTATGGCTACACCTTC,16,few,TRBD1,TRBV5-1,TRBJ1-2
CAGTLAPETQYF,TGTGCCGGCACCCTCGCCCCGGAGACCCAGTACTTC,12,.,.,TRBV6-1,TRBJ2-5
CASSSGSLAKNIQYF,TGTGCCAGCAGTTCCGGGTCCCTAGCCAAAAACATTCAGTACTTC,15,.,.,TRBV27,TRBJ2-4
CASSHSVVGGGADTQYF,TGTGCCAGCAGCCACAGCGTTGTAGGGGGGGGGGCAGATACGCAGTATTTT,17,.,.,TRBV3-1,TRBJ2-3
CSARGGQGTEAFF,TGCAGTGCTAGAGGAGGACAGGGCACTGAAGCTTTCTTT,13,.,TRBD1,TRBV20-1,TRBJ1-1
CASRSFRVTQETQYF,TGTGCCAGCAGATCTTTTAGGGTTACTCAAGAGACCCAGTACTTC,15,many,.,TRBV28,TRBJ2-5
CASSLKGLGGDTQYF,TGTGCCAGCAGTTTAAAGGGACTAGGAGGGGATACGCAGTATTTT,15,.,TRBD2,TRBV27,TRBJ2-3